A single sample is the source of the 15 T cell receptor beta chains below, sequenced in a study of cytomegalovirus exposure and HLA in healthy donors. Sequenced by immunoSEQ multiplex PCR; TCRdb stores in-frame clones only, minus some. The data contain 89,000 or so clones, over 85% of them singletons. The sequencing sample was made of PBMCs. These receptors came from a woman under 40 in good health and CMV-seropositive.

The genes are TRBV2 and TRBJ2-7; D might be TRBD1 (5 bases). The germline V and J ends were trimmed by 5 bases and 4 bases, with 15 bases remaining between them. Germline values: CDR1 SNHLY, CDR2 FYNNEI. The CDR3 spans 14 residues. CDR3 in amino acids: CASSLKTDPYEQYF. DNA for the CDR3: TGTGCCAGCAGTTTGAAGACAGATCCTTACGAGCAGTACTTC.

This clone was found a few times. The chain employs TRBV7-3 and TRBJ2-1, with 13 bases that match TRBD2. Per the germline V gene, CDR1 is SGHTA and CDR2 is FQGTGA. The CDR3 covers 15 residues. With 0 bases clipped from V and 8 bases from J, the junction kept 1 base outside the gene matches. CDR3: CASSLTTSGRHEQFF. CDR3 DNA: TGTGCCAGCAGCTTAACGACTAGCGGGAGGCATGAGCAGTTCTTC.

This chain joins TRBV18 and TRBJ1-4; D is unclear. Trimming left V 9 bases short and J 4 bases short, with 21 bases between. The CDR3 runs 16 residues. Germline CDR1 reads KGHSH; CDR2 reads LQKENI. CDR3: CASSSGPGGSNEKLFF. DNA of the CDR3: TGTGCCAGTTCCTCCGGGCCGGGAGGGAGTAATGAAAAACTGTTTTTT.

This clone was recorded only once. CDR3 sequence reads: CASSPHGSVETQYF. DNA for the CDR3: TGTGCCAGCAGCCCACACGGGTCTGTAGAGACCCAGTACTTC. V is TRBV28 and J is TRBJ2-5; no definite D call. Deletions cut 6 bases from V and 4 bases from J, with 15 bases between. CDR3 length equals 14 residues. Per germline, CDR1 MDHEN and CDR2 SYDVKM.

This chain connects TRBV19 to TRBJ2-3; 10 bases align to TRBD2. The CDR3 consists of 15 residues. Germline V gene data show CDR1 as LNHDA and CDR2 as SQIVND (reference sequence). Trimming at V came to 7 bases and at J to 8 bases, leaving 12 bases not matched to a gene. CDR3: CASKIQREGPGTQYF. DNA of the CDR3: TGTGCCAGTAAGATCCAGCGGGAGGGCCCAGGTACGCAGTATTTT.

V and J are TRBV5-1 and TRBJ1-2; TRBD1 might be the D (5 bases). The CDR3 spans 13 residues. V was clipped by 4 bases and J by 6 bases, with 13 bases between them. Germline V gene data show CDR1 as SGHRS and CDR2 as YFSETQ. For the CDR3, the DNA is TGCGCCAGCAGCGCGGGGACCGGGAATGGCTACACCTTC. Amino acids: CASSAGTGNGYTF.

This clone was found once. The chain has TRBV2 and TRBJ1-2; D call uncertain. The CDR3 totals 17 residues. Trimming left V 4 bases short and J 0 bases short, with 18 bases between. Germline loops: CDR1 SNHLY, CDR2 FYNNEI. CDR3 sequence reads: CASSGRGFGAANYGYTF. CDR3 DNA: TGTGCCAGCAGTGGTCGCGGTTTCGGAGCCGCTAACTATGGCTACACCTTC.

The chain employs TRBV11-2 and TRBJ2-3; D is unresolved. Trimming pared 5 bases from V and 5 bases from J, leaving 8 bases between. The CDR3 is made up of 12 amino acids. Per the germline V gene, CDR1 is SGHAT and CDR2 is FQNNGV. The CDR3 reads CASSPGGDTQYF. CDR3 sequence (DNA): TGTGCCAGCAGCCCTGGCGGAGATACGCAGTATTTT.

This chain joins TRBV18 and TRBJ2-1, with 7 bases identical to TRBD1. The CDR3 sequence is 14 residues long. The ends lost 5 bases at V and 4 bases at J; junction bases unmatched: 5. Germline CDR1 is KGHSH and CDR2 is LQKENI. The CDR3 sequence is CASSKRGQYNEQFF. CDR3 coding DNA: TGTGCCAGCTCAAAACGGGGACAGTACAATGAGCAGTTCTTC.

This clone came up once. The chain joins TRBV7-8 to TRBJ2-5; maybe TRBD2 (7 bases). Trimming took off 3 bases at V and 4 bases at J, with 21 bases between the two ends. This CDR3 region has 17 residues. The germline V gene encodes CDR1 SGHVS and CDR2 FQNEAQ. The CDR3 DNA follows: TGTGCCAGCAGCTTTACGTTTCGTGGCGGGGGCAGAGAGACCCAGTACTTC. It encodes CASSFTFRGGGRETQYF.

The genes are TRBV30 and TRBJ2-7; 8 bases match TRBD2. CDR3 length equals 14 residues. In germline, CDR1 is GTSNPN, CDR2 SVGIG (reference sequence). Trimming removed 5 bases from V and 2 bases from J; junction bases left unmatched: 8. In DNA form, the CDR3 reads TGTGCCTGGGGAGCGGGAGATGGGACCTACGAGCAGTACTTC. Its protein is CAWGAGDGTYEQYF.

V is TRBV9 and J is TRBJ2-1; D perhaps matches TRBD2 (6 bases). Trimming cost V 3 bases and J 1 base, with 23 bases left between them. CDR1 is SGDLS and CDR2 is YYNGEE in the germline V gene. The CDR3 runs 19 residues. CDR3 residues: CASSGKPGSAGRSYNEQFF. CDR3 DNA sequence: TGTGCCAGCAGCGGGAAACCTGGTAGTGCGGGAAGATCCTACAATGAGCAGTTCTTC.

In DNA, the CDR3 is TGTGCCAGTACAACTGGGACAGGGAGCGAGCAGTACTTC. This gives the protein CASTTGTGSEQYF. The chain links TRBV19 to TRBJ2-7; 9 bases are shared with TRBD1. The junction had 7 bases not matched to a gene; V was cut back by 7 bases and J by 6 bases. Germline V gives CDR1 LNHDA, CDR2 SQIVND (reference sequence). CDR3 length: 13 amino acids.

This clone was observed a single time. The chain combines TRBV27 with TRBJ2-1; TRBD2 might be the D (6 bases). The CDR3 has 16 residues. Trimming stripped 2 bases from V and 3 bases from J, with 14 bases between. The germline V gene encodes CDR1 MNHEY and CDR2 SMNVEV (reference sequence). The chain's CDR3 is CASSLNEGGRYNEQFF. The DNA for the CDR3 is TGTGCCAGCAGTTTAAATGAGGGAGGTCGCTACAATGAGCAGTTCTTC.

This chain uses TRBV4-3 with TRBJ2-7; 7 bases line up with TRBD2. This CDR3 contains 15 residues. Per the germline V gene, CDR1 is LGHNA and CDR2 is YSLEER. Germline trimming cut 0 bases from V and 1 base from J; bases unmatched to any gene: 3. CDR3 sequence reads: CASSQELGGSYEQYF. In nucleotides, the CDR3 is TGCGCCAGCAGCCAAGAATTGGGGGGGTCCTACGAGCAGTACTTC.